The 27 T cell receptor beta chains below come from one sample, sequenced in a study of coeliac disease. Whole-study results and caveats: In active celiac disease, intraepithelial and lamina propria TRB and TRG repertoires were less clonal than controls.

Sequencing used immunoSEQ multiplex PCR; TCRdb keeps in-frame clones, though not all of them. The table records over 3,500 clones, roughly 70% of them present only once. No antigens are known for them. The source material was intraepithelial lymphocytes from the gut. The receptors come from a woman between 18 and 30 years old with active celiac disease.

The CDR3 reads CASRTGTRTDTQYF. The CDR3 DNA sequence: TGTGCCAGCAGGACCGGGACTCGCACAGATACGCAGTATTTT. The rearrangement joins TRBV6-5 to TRBJ2-3; perhaps TRBD2 as D (6 bases). V was cut by 6 bases and J by 1 base, with 11 bases left in between. Germline lookup yields CDR1 MNHEY and CDR2 SVGAGI. This CDR3 is built from 14 residues.

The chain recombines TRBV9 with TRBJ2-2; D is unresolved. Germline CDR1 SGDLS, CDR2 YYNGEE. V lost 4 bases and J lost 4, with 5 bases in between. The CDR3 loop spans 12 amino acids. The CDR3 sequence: CASSPVTGELFF. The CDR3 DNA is TGTGCCAGCAGCCCAGTCACCGGGGAGCTGTTTTTT.

This CDR3 reads CASSIAAGTKNIQYF. In DNA form, the CDR3 reads TGTGCCAGTAGTATAGCCGCGGGGACCAAAAACATTCAGTACTTC. The rearrangement uses TRBV19 and TRBJ2-4; D is perhaps TRBD2 (6 bases). Trimming stripped 1 base from V and 2 bases from J, with 9 bases between. The germline CDR1 and CDR2 sequences are LNHDA and SQIVND (reference sequence). The CDR3 has 15 residues.

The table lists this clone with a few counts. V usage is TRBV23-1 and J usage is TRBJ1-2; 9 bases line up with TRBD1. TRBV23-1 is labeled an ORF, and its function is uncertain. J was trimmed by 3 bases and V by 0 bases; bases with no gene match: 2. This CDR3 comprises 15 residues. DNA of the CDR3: TGCGCCAGCAGTCAATCTAGGACAGGGGACTATGGCTACACCTTC. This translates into CASSQSRTGDYGYTF.

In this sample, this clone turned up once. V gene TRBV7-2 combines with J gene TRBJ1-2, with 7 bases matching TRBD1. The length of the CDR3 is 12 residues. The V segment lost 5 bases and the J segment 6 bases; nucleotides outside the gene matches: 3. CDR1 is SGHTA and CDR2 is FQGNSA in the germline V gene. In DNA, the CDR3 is TGTGCCAGCAGCGCAGGGGGAAATGGCTACACCTTC. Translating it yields CASSAGGNGYTF.

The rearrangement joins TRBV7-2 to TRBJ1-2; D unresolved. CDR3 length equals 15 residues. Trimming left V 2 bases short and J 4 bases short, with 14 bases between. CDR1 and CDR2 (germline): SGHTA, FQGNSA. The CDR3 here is CASSLSAPEGYGYTF. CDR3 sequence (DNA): TGTGCCAGCAGCTTATCGGCGCCCGAGGGCTATGGCTACACCTTC.

In nucleotides, the CDR3 is TGTGCCAGCAGCTTAGCAGGGGCCGGTAATGAAAAACTGTTTTTT. Translated, it gives CASSLAGAGNEKLFF. This chain uses TRBV11-2 with TRBJ1-4, with D maybe TRBD1 (6 bases). Germline-derived CDR1 and CDR2 are SGHAT and FQNNGV. The CDR3 has 15 amino acids. V gave up 1 base and J gave up 4 bases, with 10 bases separating them.

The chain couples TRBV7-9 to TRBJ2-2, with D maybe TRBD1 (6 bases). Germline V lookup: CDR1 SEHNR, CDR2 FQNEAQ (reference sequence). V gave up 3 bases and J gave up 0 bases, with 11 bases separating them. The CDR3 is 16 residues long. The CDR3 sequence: CASSLTGSPNTGELFF. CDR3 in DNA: TGTGCCAGCAGCTTGACAGGTAGTCCGAACACCGGGGAGCTGTTTTTT.

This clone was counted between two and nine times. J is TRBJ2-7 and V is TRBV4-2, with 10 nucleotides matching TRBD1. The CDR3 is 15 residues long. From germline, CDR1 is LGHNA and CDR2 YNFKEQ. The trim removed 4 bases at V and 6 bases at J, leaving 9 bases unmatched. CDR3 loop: CASSPLSGTGVEQYF. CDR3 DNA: TGTGCCAGCAGCCCCTTATCCGGGACAGGGGTCGAGCAGTACTTC.

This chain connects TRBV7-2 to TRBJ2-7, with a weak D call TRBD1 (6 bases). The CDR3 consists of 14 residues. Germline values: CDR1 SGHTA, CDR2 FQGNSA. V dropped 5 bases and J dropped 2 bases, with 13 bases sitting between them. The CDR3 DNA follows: TGTGCCAGCAGCCCACTGGGGGCCACCTACGAGCAGTACTTC. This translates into CASSPLGATYEQYF.

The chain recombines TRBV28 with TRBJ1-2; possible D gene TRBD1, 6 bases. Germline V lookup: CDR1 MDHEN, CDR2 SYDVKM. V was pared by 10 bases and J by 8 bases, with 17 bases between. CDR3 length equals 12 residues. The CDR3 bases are TGTGCCACCCAGGGGCGGGAGTGGGGCTACACCTTC. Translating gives CATQGREWGYTF.

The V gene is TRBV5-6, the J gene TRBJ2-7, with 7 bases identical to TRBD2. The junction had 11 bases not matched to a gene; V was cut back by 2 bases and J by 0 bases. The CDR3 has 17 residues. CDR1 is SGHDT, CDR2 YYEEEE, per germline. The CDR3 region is CASSLGFGGSGSYEQYF. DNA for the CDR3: TGTGCCAGCAGCTTAGGTTTTGGCGGGAGCGGCTCCTACGAGCAGTACTTC.

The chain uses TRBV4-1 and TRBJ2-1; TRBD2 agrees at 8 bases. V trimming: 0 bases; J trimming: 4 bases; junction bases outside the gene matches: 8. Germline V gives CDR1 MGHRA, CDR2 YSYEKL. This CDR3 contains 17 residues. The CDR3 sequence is CASSQDASGQTYNEQFF. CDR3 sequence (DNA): TGCGCCAGCAGCCAAGACGCTAGCGGGCAAACTTACAATGAGCAGTTCTTC.

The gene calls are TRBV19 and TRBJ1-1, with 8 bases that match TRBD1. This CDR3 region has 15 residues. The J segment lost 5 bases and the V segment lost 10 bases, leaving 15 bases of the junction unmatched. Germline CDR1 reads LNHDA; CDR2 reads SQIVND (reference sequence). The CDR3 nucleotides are TGTGCCATAACGGACAGGGTCGTGTTGCCGACTGAAGCTTTCTTT. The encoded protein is CAITDRVVLPTEAFF.

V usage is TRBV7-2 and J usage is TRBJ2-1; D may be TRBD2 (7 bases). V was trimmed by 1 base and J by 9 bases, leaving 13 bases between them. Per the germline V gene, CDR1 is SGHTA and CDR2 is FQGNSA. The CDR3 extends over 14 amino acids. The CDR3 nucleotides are TGTGCCAGCAGCTTAGTGGGGGGGGCCGGTGAGCAGTTCTTC. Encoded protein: CASSLVGGAGEQFF.

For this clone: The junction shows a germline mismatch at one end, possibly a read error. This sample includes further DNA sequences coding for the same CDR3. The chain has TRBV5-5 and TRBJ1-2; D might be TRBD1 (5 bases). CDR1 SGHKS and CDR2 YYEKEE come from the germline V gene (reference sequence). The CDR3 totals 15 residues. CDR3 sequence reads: CASSLEGASRAGYTF. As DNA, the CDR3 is TGTGCCAGCAGCTTGGAAGGGGCCTCTAGGGCTGGCTACACCTTT.

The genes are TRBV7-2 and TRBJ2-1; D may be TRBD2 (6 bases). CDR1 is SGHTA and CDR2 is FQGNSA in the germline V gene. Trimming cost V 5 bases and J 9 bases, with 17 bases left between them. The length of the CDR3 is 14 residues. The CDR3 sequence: CASSRVVGGGEQFF. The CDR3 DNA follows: TGTGCCAGCAGCCGGGTGGTGGGGGGAGGTGAGCAGTTCTTC.

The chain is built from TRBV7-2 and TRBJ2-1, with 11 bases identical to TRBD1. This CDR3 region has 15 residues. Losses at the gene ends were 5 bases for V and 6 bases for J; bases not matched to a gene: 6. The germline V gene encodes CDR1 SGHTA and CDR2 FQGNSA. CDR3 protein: CASSGQGAGGNEQFF. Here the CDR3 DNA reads TGTGCCAGCAGCGGACAGGGGGCGGGGGGCAATGAGCAGTTCTTC.

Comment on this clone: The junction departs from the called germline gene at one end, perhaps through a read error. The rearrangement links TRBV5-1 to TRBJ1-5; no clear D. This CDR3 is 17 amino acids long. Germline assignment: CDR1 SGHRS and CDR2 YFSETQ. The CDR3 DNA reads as TGCGCCAGCAGATTGGTGAACATTCCATATAGCAATCAGCCCCAGCATTTT. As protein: CASRLVNIPYSNQPQHF.

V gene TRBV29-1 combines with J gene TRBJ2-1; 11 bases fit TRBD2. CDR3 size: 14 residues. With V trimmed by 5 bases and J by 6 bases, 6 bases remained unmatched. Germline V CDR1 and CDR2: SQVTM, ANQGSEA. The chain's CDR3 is CSVCTSGRLNEQFF. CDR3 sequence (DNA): TGCAGCGTTTGTACTAGCGGGAGACTCAATGAGCAGTTCTTC.

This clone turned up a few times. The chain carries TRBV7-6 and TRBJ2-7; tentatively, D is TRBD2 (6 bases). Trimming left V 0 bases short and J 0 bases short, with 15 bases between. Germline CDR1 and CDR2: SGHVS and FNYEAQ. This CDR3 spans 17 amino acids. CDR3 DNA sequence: TGTGCCAGCAGCTTAGCCGGGGGTTCGGTCGGCTCCTACGAGCAGTACTTC. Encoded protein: CASSLAGGSVGSYEQYF.

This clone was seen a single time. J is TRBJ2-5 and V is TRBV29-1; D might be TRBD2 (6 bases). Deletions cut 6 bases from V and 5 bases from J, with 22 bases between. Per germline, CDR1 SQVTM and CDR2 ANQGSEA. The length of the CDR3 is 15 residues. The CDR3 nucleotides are TGCAGCGTCTCCACCGGGGGTGGACCGTTTGAGACCCAGTACTTC. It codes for CSVSTGGGPFETQYF.

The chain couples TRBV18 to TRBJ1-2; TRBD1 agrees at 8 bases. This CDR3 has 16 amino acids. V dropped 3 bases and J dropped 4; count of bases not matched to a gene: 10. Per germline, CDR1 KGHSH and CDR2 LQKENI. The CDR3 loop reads CASSPVTGDSPYGYTF. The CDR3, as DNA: TGTGCCAGCTCACCCGTGACAGGGGACTCTCCCTATGGCTACACCTTC.

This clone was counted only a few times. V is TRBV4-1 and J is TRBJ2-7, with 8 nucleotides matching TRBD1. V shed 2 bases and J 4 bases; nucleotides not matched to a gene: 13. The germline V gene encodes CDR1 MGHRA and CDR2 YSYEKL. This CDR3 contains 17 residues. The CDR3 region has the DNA TGCGCCAGCAGCCAAATATCCAAGCAGGGGGCGGCATACGAGCAGTACTTC. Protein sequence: CASSQISKQGAAYEQYF.

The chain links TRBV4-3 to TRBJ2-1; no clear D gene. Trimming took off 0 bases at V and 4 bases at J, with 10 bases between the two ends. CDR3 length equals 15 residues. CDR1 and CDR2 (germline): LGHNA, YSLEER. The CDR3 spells CASSQDYKSYNEQFF. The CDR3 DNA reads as TGCGCCAGCAGCCAAGATTATAAGAGTTACAATGAGCAGTTCTTC.

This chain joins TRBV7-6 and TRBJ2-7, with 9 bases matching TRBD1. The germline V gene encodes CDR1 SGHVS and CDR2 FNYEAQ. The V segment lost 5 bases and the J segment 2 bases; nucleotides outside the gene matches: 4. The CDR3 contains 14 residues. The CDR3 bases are TGTGCCAGCAGCCCGGGACAGGGACCCTACGAGCAGTACTTC. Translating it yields CASSPGQGPYEQYF. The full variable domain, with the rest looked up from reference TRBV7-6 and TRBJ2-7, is GAGVSQSPRYKVTKRGQDVALRCDPISGHVSLYWYRQALGQGPEFLTYFNYEAQQDKSGLPNDRFSAERPEGSISTLTIQRTEQRDSAMYRCASSPGQGPYEQYFGPGTRLTVT.

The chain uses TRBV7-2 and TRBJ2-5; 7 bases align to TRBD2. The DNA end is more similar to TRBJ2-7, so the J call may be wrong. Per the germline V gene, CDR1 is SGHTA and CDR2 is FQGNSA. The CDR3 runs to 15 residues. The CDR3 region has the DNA TGTGCCAGCAGCTATACTACCTTCGGGGGGTACGAGCAGTACTTC. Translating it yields CASSYTTFGGYEQYF.